Each of the 9 T cell receptor beta chains below was sequenced from the same sample in a study of blood T cell repertoires in COVID-19 (dated by TCRdb to 2018 to 2021). To prepare the library, the immunoSEQ multiplex PCR assay was applied. In TCRdb, the immuneACCESS table is reduced to in-frame sequences with V and J assigned. These tables do not hold every clone; where another copy was compared, an unresolved V gene accounts for under half, and the others remain unexplained. The sample table shows roughly 170,000 clones, and approximately 86% are seen once. The leading ten clones occupy 1% to 1.5% of the sample. Material: peripheral blood. Receptors originate from a man aged 60 to 69 who had recovered from COVID-19.

This clone was recorded once. The genes are TRBV7-8 and TRBJ2-3, with D unresolved. V was trimmed by 7 bases and J by 0 bases, leaving 11 bases between them. The length of the CDR3 is 14 residues. CDR1 and CDR2 from the germline V gene are SGHVS and FQNEAQ. The CDR3 spells CASNRAPSTDTQYF. As DNA, the CDR3 is TGTGCCAGCAACCGGGCACCCAGCACAGATACGCAGTATTTT.

Written as DNA, the CDR3 is TGCGCCAGCAGCTTGGCGTGGGGGGCGGGAGTGCATTTT. Translating it yields CASSLAWGAGVHF. V and J are TRBV5-1 and TRBJ1-5; TRBD1 is a possible D gene (6 bases). CDR3 length equals 13 residues. Germline V gene lookup returns CDR1 SGHRS and CDR2 YFSETQ. The V gene lost 0 bases and the J gene lost 15 bases, with 16 bases spanning the gap. Full variable domain (outside the CDR3, taken from reference TRBV5-1 and TRBJ1-5): KAGVTQTPRYLIKTRGQQVTLSCSPISGHRSVSWYQQTPGQGLQFLFEYFSETQRNKGNFPGRFSGRQFSNSRSEMNVSTLELGDSALYLCASSLAWGAGVHFGDGTRLSIL.

This clone has a single count. This sequence joins TRBV11-2 and TRBJ2-1; 8 positions match TRBD2. Germline V gene data show CDR1 as SGHAT and CDR2 as FQNNGV. This CDR3 is 14 amino acids long. Germline trimming cut 5 bases from V and 9 bases from J; bases unmatched to any gene: 9. This CDR3 is CASSPTGRGGEQFF. DNA of the CDR3: TGTGCCAGCAGCCCAACGGGCCGGGGGGGTGAGCAGTTCTTC.

The chain carries TRBV29-1 and TRBJ2-1; 11 nucleotides line up with TRBD1. The V segment lost 3 bases and the J segment 7 bases; nucleotides outside the gene matches: 8. CDR1 and CDR2 from the germline V gene are SQVTM and ANQGSEA. The CDR3 loop spans 15 amino acids. The CDR3 nucleotides are TGCAGCGTTGAGGGGGACAGGGGGGTAATTAATGAGCAGTTCTTC. It is translated as CSVEGDRGVINEQFF.

The V gene is TRBV3-1 (or the pseudogene TRBV3-2), the J gene TRBJ2-5; D not certain. The CDR3 runs 16 residues. Between the trimmed V and J ends, which lost 0 bases and 3 bases, there was a span of 14 bases. Germline assignment: CDR1 LGHDT and CDR2 YNNKEL (reference sequence). The CDR3: CASSQEPWPREETQYF. The CDR3 nucleotides are TGTGCCAGCAGCCAAGAACCCTGGCCACGTGAAGAGACCCAGTACTTC.

The V gene is TRBV19, the J gene TRBJ1-1, with 9 positions matching TRBD1. Germline CDR1 LNHDA, CDR2 SQIVND (reference sequence). The CDR3 totals 15 residues. The V segment lost 6 bases and the J segment 4 bases; nucleotides outside the gene matches: 9. The CDR3 here is CASSPRDRDITEAFF. In DNA form, the CDR3 reads TGTGCCAGTAGCCCGAGGGACAGGGACATCACTGAAGCTTTCTTT.

The chain has TRBV6-2 or TRBV6-3 and TRBJ1-1; no clear D. Trimming stripped 5 bases from V and 4 bases from J, with 11 bases between. Per germline, CDR1 MNHEY and CDR2 SVGEGT. There are 13 residues in the CDR3. CDR3 sequence (DNA): TGTGCCAGCAGTGAGGCCGAGGGCACTGAAGCTTTCTTT. Protein: CASSEAEGTEAFF.

This clone was counted a single time. The V gene is TRBV5-4, the J gene TRBJ2-1; 8 bases align to TRBD2. This CDR3 is built from 15 residues. V dropped 3 bases and J dropped 0; count of bases not matched to a gene: 2. Germline CDR1 and CDR2: SGHNT and YYREEE (reference sequence). CDR3 residues: CASSSGGPSYNEQFF. The CDR3 DNA is TGTGCCAGCAGCTCGGGGGGGCCCTCCTACAATGAGCAGTTCTTC.

The chain links TRBV13 to TRBJ1-1; 8 nucleotides agree with TRBD1. Trimming cost V 5 bases and J 1 base; bases outside gene matches: 9. Germline-derived CDR1 and CDR2 are PRHDT and FYEKMQ (reference sequence). The CDR3 loop spans 16 amino acids. This CDR3 is CASSPSDRATNTEAFF. CDR3 DNA: TGTGCCAGCAGCCCTTCGGACAGGGCGACGAACACTGAAGCTTTCTTT.